This TCR beta chain was documented in a study of cytomegalovirus exposure and HLA in healthy donors. Study summary: Ancestry clustering placed about 80% of a few hundred genotyped donors in the Caucasian-associated cluster. Study outcomes and limitations: A prior analysis recorded that most TCR beta V segments were productive about 87% or about 30% of the time.

13 Jbeta primers and 60 Vbeta primers were used for the PCR. TCRdb's table, derived via immunoSEQ multiplex PCR, lists solely in-frame clones and lacks some. This repertoire comprises 150,000 to 200,000 clones; its ten largest clones make up around 0.8%. Comments on this clone: As yet, its antigen is unknown.

The CDR3 consists of 15 residues. V lost 1 base to trimming and J lost 7 bases, with 17 bases between them. Germline values: CDR1 WNHNN, CDR2 SYGVQD (reference sequence). This receptor was identified in a woman aged 18-30 years in good health and CMV-seropositive. The rearrangement joins TRBV10-1 to TRBJ2-7, with D maybe TRBD2 (6 bases). The specimen sequenced was PBMCs. CDR3: CASSEYLGGRGEQYF. For the CDR3, the DNA is TGCGCCAGCAGTGAGTATCTCGGAGGACGGGGGGAGCAGTACTTC.